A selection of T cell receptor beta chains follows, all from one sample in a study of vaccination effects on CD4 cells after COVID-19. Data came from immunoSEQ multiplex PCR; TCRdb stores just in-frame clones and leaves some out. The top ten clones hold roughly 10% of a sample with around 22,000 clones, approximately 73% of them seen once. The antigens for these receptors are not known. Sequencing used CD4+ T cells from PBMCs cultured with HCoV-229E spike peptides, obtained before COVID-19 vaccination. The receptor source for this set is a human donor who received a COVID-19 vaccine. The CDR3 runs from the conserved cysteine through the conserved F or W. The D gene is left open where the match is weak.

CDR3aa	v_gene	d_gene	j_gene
CASSQDPSFGEQYF	TRBV3-1/TRBV3-2	NA	TRBJ2-7
CASHIGSGANVLTF	TRBV3-1/TRBV3-2	NA	TRBJ2-6
CASSVDVGAGSYEQYF	TRBV9	NA	TRBJ2-7
CASSPQGGKINEQFF	TRBV19	TRBD2	TRBJ2-1
CASSLSAGGPGTQYF	TRBV4-1	TRBD2	TRBJ2-5
CASSPQGSGNTIYF	TRBV3-1/TRBV3-2	NA	TRBJ1-3
CASSVWDPGLADTDTQYF	TRBV6-1	TRBD2	TRBJ2-3
CASNPRSGDNSPLHF	TRBV2	NA	TRBJ1-6
CASSFTGTGAGETQYF	TRBV5-1	TRBD1	TRBJ2-5
CASSLVRASAIYF	TRBV7-2	NA	TRBJ1-3
CASRSFGPGTETYGYTF	TRBV5-4	TRBD1	TRBJ1-2
CASSSTGGLDEQYF	TRBV6-5	TRBD1	TRBJ2-7
CASSPSVFLGFFGNTIYF	TRBV18	NA	TRBJ1-3
CASSYGGSYEQYF	TRBV6-7	NA	TRBJ2-7
CASSQDYGGSGELFF	TRBV4-2	NA	TRBJ2-2
CATSSLGTGLTDTQYF	TRBV15	TRBD1	TRBJ2-3
CASSPNQRTGETQYF	TRBV10-2	NA	TRBJ2-5
CASSIGQYNEQFF	TRBV19	NA	TRBJ2-1
CASSYLGGEETQYF	TRBV7-9	NA	TRBJ2-5
CASTLVGTEQETQYF	TRBV28	TRBD1	TRBJ2-5
CASSLFRGQNTGELFF	TRBV11-3	NA	TRBJ2-2
CSVEGNGNTGGRHF	TRBV29-1	NA	TRBJ2-7
CASSKGVRSNEKLFF	TRBV21-1	NA	TRBJ1-4
CASSYPPRQGNHEQYF	TRBV6-7	TRBD1	TRBJ2-7
CASSGRSDTQYF	TRBV7-8	NA	TRBJ2-3
CASSPTGGDHPEAFF	TRBV18	NA	TRBJ1-1
CASSGRNEQFF	TRBV2	NA	TRBJ2-1
CASSVGVGGFYEQFF	TRBV9	NA	TRBJ2-1
CASSWDSNEQYF	TRBV5-4	TRBD1	TRBJ2-7
CASGAGVKTYSYNEQFF	TRBV5-5	NA	TRBJ2-1
CASRIAVTNTEAFF	TRBV9	NA	TRBJ1-1
CASSSRTEKLFF	TRBV6-5	NA	TRBJ1-4
CASSSGDTTYGYTF	TRBV5-4	NA	TRBJ1-2
CASSVELGRTVSNYGYTF	TRBV9	NA	TRBJ1-2
CAWSGGLAFVATQYF	TRBV30	TRBD2	TRBJ2-3
CASSTLSGRASPLHF	TRBV19	NA	TRBJ1-6
CASSLAGGGEKLFF	TRBV7-9	NA	TRBJ1-4